These 26 T cell receptor beta chains came from one sample sequenced in a study of cytomegalovirus exposure and HLA in healthy donors. Method: immunoSEQ multiplex PCR; TCRdb's copy keeps in-frame clones and lacks some. The sample consists of more than 95,000 clones, over 85% of them appearing once. The sample was PBMCs. These receptor sequences come from a woman aged 18-29 years in good health and CMV-seronegative.

The chain uses TRBV30 and TRBJ1-1; no clear D gene. Germline loops: CDR1 GTSNPN, CDR2 SVGIG (reference sequence). The CDR3 contains 13 residues. Trimming left V 1 base short and J 0 bases short, with 6 bases between. CDR3 sequence (DNA): TGTGCCTGGAGTGAGACAATGAACACTGAAGCTTTCTTT. Encoded protein: CAWSETMNTEAFF.

This sequence joins TRBV18 and TRBJ2-7; D unresolved. The CDR3 is made up of 14 amino acids. The germline gives CDR1 KGHSH, CDR2 LQKENI. Trimming stripped 2 bases from V and 3 bases from J, with 11 bases between. CDR3 DNA: TGTGCCAGCTCACCAGGGCAGGCAGACTACGAGCAGTACTTC. Its protein product is CASSPGQADYEQYF.

The rearrangement joins TRBV27 to TRBJ2-7, with TRBD2 matching over 12 bases. CDR1 and CDR2 from the germline V gene are MNHEY and SMNVEV (reference sequence). This CDR3 is built from 15 residues. V lost 8 bases to trimming and J lost 4 bases; unmatched junction nucleotides: 9. In DNA form, the CDR3 reads TGTGCCAGCGCCCGACTAGCGGGAGCTAAGTACGAGCAGTACTTC. Residues: CASARLAGAKYEQYF.

The chain joins TRBV30 to TRBJ2-2, with D uncertain. The germline V and J ends were trimmed by 2 bases and 6 bases, with 7 bases remaining between them. The CDR3 has 12 residues. Germline assignment: CDR1 GTSNPN and CDR2 SVGIG (reference sequence). The CDR3 nucleotides read TGTGCCTGGAGTCCGAGGCCCGGGGAGCTGTTTTTT. Residues: CAWSPRPGELFF. Looking up the rest from reference TRBV30 and TRBJ2-2 gives the full variable domain: SQTIHQWPATLVQPVGSPLSLECTVEGTSNPNLYWYRQAAGRGLQLLFYSVGIGQISSEVPQNLSASRPQDRQFILSSKKLLLSDSGFYLCAWSPRPGELFFGEGSRLTVL.

The chain has TRBV5-1 and TRBJ2-3; 11 bases line up with TRBD2. Germline V gives CDR1 SGHRS, CDR2 YFSETQ. J gave up 2 bases and V 4 bases, and 6 bases lay outside the gene matches. The CDR3 spans 16 residues. CDR3 sequence: CASSPTSGGTTDTQYF. For the CDR3, the DNA is TGCGCCAGCAGCCCAACTAGCGGGGGAACCACAGATACGCAGTATTTT.

V gene TRBV5-1 combines with J gene TRBJ2-5, with 11 bases that match TRBD2. The V gene's germline CDR1 is SGHRS and CDR2 YFSETQ. There are 17 residues in the CDR3. Trimming at V came to 6 bases and at J to 4 bases, leaving 14 bases not matched to a gene. The CDR3 protein is CASTPGVAGGPGETQYF. The CDR3 DNA reads TGCGCCAGCACCCCCGGGGTAGCGGGGGGGCCGGGAGAGACCCAGTACTTC. Supplemented by reference TRBV5-1 and TRBJ2-5, the full variable domain reads KAGVTQTPRYLIKTRGQQVTLSCSPISGHRSVSWYQQTPGQGLQFLFEYFSETQRNKGNFPGRFSGRQFSNSRSEMNVSTLELGDSALYLCASTPGVAGGPGETQYFGPGTRLLVL.

The rearrangement joins TRBV7-8 to TRBJ2-3; no clear D gene. The CDR3 spans 13 residues. Germline assignment: CDR1 SGHVS and CDR2 FQNEAQ. V shed 3 bases and J shed 1 base, with 5 bases lying between them. The CDR3 loop reads CASSFPGTDTQYF. CDR3 nucleotide sequence: TGTGCCAGCAGCTTCCCGGGCACAGATACGCAGTATTTT. The variable domain in full, completed from reference TRBV7-8 and TRBJ2-3, reads GAGVSQSPRYKVAKRGQDVALRCDPISGHVSLFWYQQALGQGPEFLTYFQNEAQLDKSGLPSDRFFAERPEGSVSTLKIQRTQQEDSAVYLCASSFPGTDTQYFGPGTRLTVL.

The chain uses TRBV28 and TRBJ2-1; 10 bases are shared with TRBD2. Trimming at V came to 6 bases and at J to 5 bases, leaving 10 bases not matched to a gene. The CDR3 loop spans 16 amino acids. Germline V lookup: CDR1 MDHEN, CDR2 SYDVKM. CDR3 residues: CASSLPTSGTNNEQFF. Written as DNA, the CDR3 is TGTGCCAGCAGCCTACCCACTAGCGGGACAAACAATGAGCAGTTCTTC.

The chain employs TRBV2 and TRBJ2-1; 8 bases are shared with TRBD2. The germline V gene has CDR1 SNHLY and CDR2 FYNNEI. The J segment lost 7 bases and the V segment lost 4 bases, leaving 6 bases of the junction unmatched. The CDR3 has 14 residues. The CDR3 loop reads CASSADGGGNEQFF. The CDR3 DNA is TGTGCCAGCAGTGCGGACGGGGGGGGGAATGAGCAGTTCTTC.

The V gene is TRBV28, the J gene TRBJ1-4; the D gene is possibly TRBD1 (5 bases). CDR1 is MDHEN and CDR2 is SYDVKM in the germline V gene. The germline V and J ends were trimmed by 8 bases and 0 bases, with 13 bases remaining between them. The CDR3 loop spans 15 amino acids. CDR3 nucleotides: TGTGCCAGCGGGGGGTACGGAGCAACTAATGAAAAACTGTTTTTT. Translating it yields CASGGYGATNEKLFF.

The chain employs TRBV15 and TRBJ1-5; TRBD1 matches 12 bases. The CDR3 has 17 amino acids. Germline values: CDR1 LNHNV, CDR2 YYDKDF (reference sequence). The ends lost 6 bases at V and 4 bases at J; junction bases unmatched: 10. The CDR3 DNA reads as TGTGCCACCAGGTTCGGGGACAGGGGGCCTGTAAATCAGCCCCAGCATTTT. This gives the protein CATRFGDRGPVNQPQHF.

The chain uses TRBV27 and TRBJ2-3; D is undetermined. This CDR3 has 13 residues. Germline V gene data show CDR1 as MNHEY and CDR2 as SMNVEV (reference sequence). Trimming took 6 bases from V and 1 from J, leaving 8 bases between them. The CDR3 sequence is CASRSTRTDTQYF. For the CDR3, the DNA is TGTGCCAGCAGGTCGACACGCACAGATACGCAGTATTTT.

Only one count was recorded for this clone. The rearrangement joins TRBV13 to TRBJ2-1; 14 bases map to TRBD2. The CDR3 is 18 residues long. After removal of 5 bases from V and 10 bases from J, the junction contained 16 bases not matched to a gene. Germline CDR1 reads PRHDT; CDR2 reads FYEKMQ (reference sequence). CDR3 protein: CASSGQGQGLAGVGEQFF. The CDR3 nucleotides read TGTGCCAGCAGCGGCCAGGGACAGGGACTAGCGGGAGTTGGAGAGCAGTTCTTC.

CDR3 region: CASRVLEGNQPQHF. DNA for the CDR3: TGTGCCAGCAGGGTCCTAGAGGGCAATCAGCCCCAGCATTTT. The chain joins TRBV6-1 to TRBJ1-5; D gene unclear. The CDR3 is 14 residues long. V lost 6 bases, J lost 2 bases, and 11 bases lay in between. CDR1 and CDR2 from the germline V gene are MNHNS and SASEGT.

The CDR3 coding sequence is TGTGCCAGCAGTGATAGCGGCAGCTCTGGGGCCAACGTCCTGACTTTC. The encoded protein is CASSDSGSSGANVLTF. This sequence joins TRBV2 and TRBJ2-6; D is perhaps TRBD2 (6 bases). From germline, CDR1 is SNHLY and CDR2 FYNNEI. There are 16 residues in the CDR3. Trimming stripped 3 bases from V and 0 bases from J, with 9 bases between.

V usage is TRBV6-1 and J usage is TRBJ2-7, with 9 nucleotides matching TRBD1. Germline lookup yields CDR1 MNHNS and CDR2 SASEGT. V lost 5 bases, J lost 3 bases, and 8 bases stayed unmatched. The CDR3 loop spans 15 amino acids. CDR3 bases: TGTGCCAGCAGTAAGGGACAGGGTATCTTCTACGAGCAGTACTTC. As protein: CASSKGQGIFYEQYF.

The rearrangement links TRBV2 to TRBJ1-5; D perhaps matches TRBD1 (5 bases). V shed 5 bases and J shed 3 bases, with 17 bases lying between them. CDR3 length: 16 residues. Germline V gene lookup returns CDR1 SNHLY and CDR2 FYNNEI. The DNA for the CDR3 is TGTGCCAGCAGTTTAACAGGAAATATCTTCAATCAGCCCCAGCATTTT. It specifies CASSLTGNIFNQPQHF.

The chain is built from TRBV11-2 and TRBJ1-1; no clear D gene. The length of the CDR3 is 14 residues. Per germline, CDR1 SGHAT and CDR2 FQNNGV. Trimming stripped 5 bases from V and 2 bases from J, with 12 bases between. The CDR3 region has the DNA TGTGCCAGCAGCCCGACTGCTACCAACACTGAAGCTTTCTTT. It is translated as CASSPTATNTEAFF. Filled out from reference TRBV11-2 and TRBJ1-1, the complete variable domain reads EAGVAQSPRYKIIEKRQSVAFWCNPISGHATLYWYQQILGQGPKLLIQFQNNGVVDDSQLPKDRFSAERLKGVDSTLKIQPAKLEDSAVYLCASSPTATNTEAFFGQGTRLTVV.

The genes are TRBV25-1 and TRBJ2-2, with TRBD1 matching over 12 bases. The germline V gene encodes CDR1 MGHDK and CDR2 SYGVNS. The CDR3 runs to 18 residues. V gave up 4 bases and J gave up 2 bases; unmatched junction bases: 8. CDR3 sequence (DNA): TGTGCCAGCAGTGCCGGGACAGGGGGCCCTCTTAACACCGGGGAGCTGTTTTTT. Translating gives CASSAGTGGPLNTGELFF.

This rearrangement joins TRBV6-1 to TRBJ1-1; no clear D. Germline CDR1 reads MNHNS; CDR2 reads SASEGT. Trimming took off 4 bases at V and 0 bases at J, with 9 bases between the two ends. CDR3 size: 14 residues. The CDR3 region is CASSAVRMNTEAFF. The CDR3 bases are TGTGCCAGCAGTGCGGTGAGGATGAACACTGAAGCTTTCTTT.

The rearrangement joins TRBV7-9 to TRBJ2-3; tentative D call: TRBD2 (7 bases). V was clipped by 3 bases and J by 4 bases, with 14 bases between them. The CDR3 covers 15 residues. Germline lookup yields CDR1 SEHNR and CDR2 FQNEAQ (reference sequence). The CDR3 spells CASSFSGEGPDTQYF. CDR3 bases: TGTGCCAGCAGCTTTTCAGGGGAGGGACCAGATACGCAGTATTTT.

The V call is TRBV7-8, the J call TRBJ2-5; 14 positions match TRBD2. The CDR3 runs to 17 residues. Unmatched junction bases numbered 6, after V lost 5 bases and J lost 1 base. In germline, CDR1 is SGHVS, CDR2 FQNEAQ. CDR3: CASSATGTSGSQETQYF. The DNA for the CDR3 is TGTGCCAGCAGCGCCACTGGGACTAGCGGGAGCCAAGAGACCCAGTACTTC. The full variable domain, completed using reference TRBV7-8 and TRBJ2-5, is GAGVSQSPRYKVAKRGQDVALRCDPISGHVSLFWYQQALGQGPEFLTYFQNEAQLDKSGLPSDRFFAERPEGSVSTLKIQRTQQEDSAVYLCASSATGTSGSQETQYFGPGTRLLVL.

The rearrangement uses TRBV28 and TRBJ1-3, with a tentative D call TRBD1 (5 bases). The CDR3 loop spans 14 amino acids. Trimming pared 3 bases from V and 2 bases from J, leaving 8 bases between. In germline, CDR1 is MDHEN, CDR2 SYDVKM. Written as DNA, the CDR3 is TGTGCCAGCAGTTTTGGAGGGGCTGGAAACACCATATATTTT. The encoded protein is CASSFGGAGNTIYF.

The gene calls are TRBV4-3 and TRBJ2-1; D ambiguous. The CDR3 is 15 amino acids. Germline values: CDR1 LGHNA, CDR2 YSLEER. V lost 4 bases and J 0 bases, leaving 10 bases between the germline ends. The CDR3 coding sequence is TGCGCCAGCAGCCTCGAGCGAGACTCCTACAATGAGCAGTTCTTC. Translating it yields CASSLERDSYNEQFF.

J is TRBJ2-3 and V is TRBV5-1; 9 nucleotides agree with TRBD2. This CDR3 region has 16 residues. Germline assignment: CDR1 SGHRS and CDR2 YFSETQ. V gave up 4 bases and J gave up 5 bases; unmatched junction bases: 11. The CDR3 nucleotides are TGCGCCAGCAGCGGGGACCGCGGGGGGGCAGAAGATACGCAGTATTTT. It is translated as CASSGDRGGAEDTQYF. Full variable domain (missing parts from reference TRBV5-1 and TRBJ2-3): KAGVTQTPRYLIKTRGQQVTLSCSPISGHRSVSWYQQTPGQGLQFLFEYFSETQRNKGNFPGRFSGRQFSNSRSEMNVSTLELGDSALYLCASSGDRGGAEDTQYFGPGTRLTVL.

In DNA form, the CDR3 reads TGTGCCAGCTCACCTACTAGCGGTAACTCCTACGAGCAGTACTTC. Amino acid sequence: CASSPTSGNSYEQYF. J is TRBJ2-7 and V is TRBV18; TRBD2 aligns across 8 bases. The CDR3 runs to 15 residues. Unmatched junction bases numbered 4, after V lost 3 bases and J lost 0 bases. The germline CDR1 and CDR2 sequences are KGHSH and LQKENI.